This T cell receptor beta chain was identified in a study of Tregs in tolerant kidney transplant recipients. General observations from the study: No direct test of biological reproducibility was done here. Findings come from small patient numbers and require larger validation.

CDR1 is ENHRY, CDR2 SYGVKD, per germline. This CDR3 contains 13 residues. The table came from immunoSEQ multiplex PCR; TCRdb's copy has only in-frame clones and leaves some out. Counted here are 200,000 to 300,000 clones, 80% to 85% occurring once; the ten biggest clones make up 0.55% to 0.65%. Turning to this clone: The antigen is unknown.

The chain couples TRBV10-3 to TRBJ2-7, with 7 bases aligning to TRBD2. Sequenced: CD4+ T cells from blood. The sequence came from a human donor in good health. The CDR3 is CAYLAENSYEQYF. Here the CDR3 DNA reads TGTGCTTATCTAGCGGAGAACTCCTACGAGCAGTACTTC.